This T cell receptor (beta chain) was identified in a study of T cell responses to AZD1222 COVID-19 vaccine. Study-wide results and caveats: Every sample of the repertoires postdated the peak T cell response. Most donors were white British and more were female, and clonal diversity was possibly underestimated.

As regards this clone: The antigen remains unidentified.

Germline V gives CDR1 LNHNV, CDR2 YYDKDF (reference sequence). J gave up 3 bases and V 3 bases, and 22 bases lay outside the gene matches. The CDR3 is 20 amino acids. Some clones are missing from TCRdb's copy, which holds only in-frame ones; the method was immunoSEQ multiplex PCR. Of some 180,000 clones detected, roughly 90% appear once; the ten largest clones hold around 1.6%. The starting material was peripheral blood, obtained 28 days after the second AZD1222 dose. The clonotype was recovered from an adult who received the AZD1222 COVID-19 vaccine. This chain connects TRBV15 to TRBJ2-7, with 8 bases identical to TRBD1. The CDR3 nucleotides read TGTGCCACCAGCAGCGCTATTGGACAGGGCTTCAGCGGGTCCCGCTACGAGCAGTACTTC. Translating it yields CATSSAIGQGFSGSRYEQYF. The variable domain in full, with the rest retrieved from reference TRBV15 and TRBJ2-7, is DAMVIQNPRYQVTQFGKPVTLSCSQTLNHNVMYWYQQKSSQAPKLLFHYYDKDFNNEADTPDNFQSRRPNTSFCFLDIRSPGLGDTAMYLCATSSAIGQGFSGSRYEQYFGPGTRLTVT.